Below, 24 T cell receptor beta chains from the same sample are listed, as sequenced in a study of T cell responses to AZD1222 COVID-19 vaccine. The table came from immunoSEQ multiplex PCR; TCRdb's copy has only in-frame clones and leaves some out. The data contain about 42,000 clones, around 89% of them singletons. Sequencing used peripheral blood, obtained 28 days after the second AZD1222 dose. These receptors all stem from an adult who received the AZD1222 COVID-19 vaccine.

The chain links TRBV5-1 to TRBJ1-1, with a tentative D call TRBD1 (6 bases). Germline-derived CDR1 and CDR2 are SGHRS and YFSETQ. The CDR3 totals 13 residues. The V end was cut by 3 bases, the J end by 1 base, with 7 bases between. CDR3 in DNA: TGCGCCAGCAGCTGGACAGCGAACACTGAAGCTTTCTTT. Translated: CASSWTANTEAFF.

V usage is TRBV29-1 and J usage is TRBJ2-7, with D unclear. The V gene's germline CDR1 is SQVTM and CDR2 ANQGSEA. The V and J ends lost 5 bases and 2 bases respectively, with 16 bases between them. CDR3 size: 14 residues. CDR3 loop: CSVSPGLMAYEQYF. The DNA of the CDR3 is TGCAGCGTTTCCCCGGGCCTCATGGCCTACGAGCAGTACTTC.

The rearrangement joins TRBV2 to TRBJ2-7; possibly TRBD1 or TRBD2 for D (5 bases each). Germline lookup yields CDR1 SNHLY and CDR2 FYNNEI. The CDR3 runs 14 residues. V was clipped by 3 bases and J by 4 bases, with 13 bases between them. The CDR3 spells CASSDRDGVYEQYF. CDR3 bases: TGTGCCAGCAGTGACCGGGACGGAGTATACGAGCAGTACTTC.

The chain has TRBV5-1 and TRBJ1-2; D remains unclear. This CDR3 region has 11 residues. Per the germline V gene, CDR1 is SGHRS and CDR2 is YFSETQ. V was shortened by 0 bases and J by 6 bases, with 3 bases between the two germline ends. The CDR3 protein is CASSLGNGYTF. The CDR3 DNA is TGCGCCAGCAGCTTGGGGAATGGCTACACCTTC.

The chain employs TRBV6-5 and TRBJ1-6; D gene ambiguous. The ends were cut back, 6 bases at V and 5 bases at J, with 11 bases in the middle. CDR1 and CDR2 from the germline V gene are MNHEY and SVGAGI. This CDR3 spans 14 amino acids. The CDR3 spells CASSKTQNNSPLHF. The CDR3 coding sequence is TGTGCCAGCAGCAAAACACAGAATAATTCACCCCTCCACTTT.

This clone was observed a single time. The chain combines TRBV2 with TRBJ2-7; D tentatively fits TRBD1 or TRBD2 (5 bases each). This CDR3 has 14 residues. Germline CDR1 and CDR2: SNHLY and FYNNEI. Trimming removed 9 bases from V and 3 bases from J, with 18 bases in between. In DNA, the CDR3 is TGTGCCAGTAGCTTTGGGACGGAAGTCTACGAGCAGTACTTC. It encodes CASSFGTEVYEQYF.

The genes are TRBV10-1 and TRBJ2-2; 12 bases map to TRBD1. This CDR3 is 16 amino acids long. From germline, CDR1 is WNHNN and CDR2 SYGVQD (reference sequence). Trimming at V came to 8 bases and at J to 7 bases, leaving 11 bases not matched to a gene. This chain's CDR3 is CASGGPGQGAVGELFF. CDR3 nucleotides: TGCGCCAGCGGCGGACCGGGACAGGGGGCTGTCGGGGAGCTGTTTTTT.

J is TRBJ2-7 and V is TRBV5-4; D may correspond to TRBD1 or TRBD2 (5 bases each). Germline V lookup: CDR1 SGHNT, CDR2 YYREEE (reference sequence). V was clipped by 4 bases and J by 1 base, with 12 bases between them. The CDR3 spans 14 residues. The CDR3 region is CASSRDGKSYEQYF. For the CDR3, the DNA is TGTGCCAGCAGCCGGGACGGAAAGTCCTACGAGCAGTACTTC.

V is TRBV7-8 and J is TRBJ1-1; D call uncertain. Trimming took 2 bases from V and 1 from J, leaving 8 bases between them. The CDR3 consists of 14 residues. Germline CDR1 is SGHVS and CDR2 is FQNEAQ. Here the CDR3 reads CASSLRAGNTEAFF. The CDR3, as DNA: TGTGCCAGCAGCTTACGGGCAGGGAACACTGAAGCTTTCTTT.

This clone is a singleton in its sample. The chain links TRBV7-3 to TRBJ2-7, with a tentative D call TRBD1 (6 bases). Germline V gene lookup returns CDR1 SGHTA and CDR2 FQGTGA. The ends were cut back, 0 bases at V and 5 bases at J, with 8 bases in the middle. CDR3 length: 13 amino acids. CDR3 sequence: CASSLTSGDEQYF. DNA of the CDR3: TGTGCCAGCAGCTTAACGTCAGGGGACGAGCAGTACTTC.

This clone was seen more than once but under ten times. V gene TRBV7-2 combines with J gene TRBJ2-1; 8 nucleotides agree with TRBD2. Per the germline V gene, CDR1 is SGHTA and CDR2 is FQGNSA. This CDR3 comprises 13 residues. V lost 4 bases and J lost 7; bases outside the gene matches: 3. The CDR3 DNA is TGTGCCAGCAGCTCCGTAGCGGGGAATGAGCAGTTCTTC. Translation: CASSSVAGNEQFF.

The V gene is TRBV6-1, the J gene TRBJ1-1; D might be TRBD1 (5 bases). The germline CDR1 and CDR2 sequences are MNHNS and SASEGT. The CDR3 contains 14 residues. Deletions cut 1 base from V and 5 bases from J, with 11 bases between. CDR3 in DNA: TGTGCCAGCAGTGAAGTCGCTGGGGGAACTGAAGCTTTCTTT. Translation gives CASSEVAGGTEAFF.

The CDR3 reads CSVGTGQETQYF. CDR3 nucleotide sequence: TGCAGCGTGGGGACAGGCCAAGAGACCCAGTACTTC. The chain links TRBV29-1 to TRBJ2-5; 8 bases line up with TRBD1. The germline gives CDR1 SQVTM, CDR2 ANQGSEA. The CDR3 consists of 12 residues. V gave up 6 bases and J gave up 1 base; unmatched junction bases: 1.

The sample holds one count of this clone. In nucleotides, the CDR3 is TGTGCCAGCAGCCCTCGGAAAGTGGGCACCATATATTTT. Protein sequence: CASSPRKVGTIYF. The chain is built from TRBV3-1 (or the pseudogene TRBV3-2) and TRBJ1-3; D gene uncertain. Germline values: CDR1 LGHDT, CDR2 YNNKEL (reference sequence). The CDR3 extends over 13 amino acids. The germline V and J ends were trimmed by 4 bases and 9 bases, with 13 bases remaining between them.

The rearrangement uses TRBV5-1 and TRBJ1-2; 11 nucleotides line up with TRBD1. CDR3 length equals 15 residues. Trimming took 3 bases from V and 6 from J; bases not matched to a gene: 7. Germline V gene data show CDR1 as SGHRS and CDR2 as YFSETQ. CDR3 coding DNA: TGCGCCAGCAGCTCCCGGACAGGGGGCGCTGATGGCTACACCTTC. This encodes CASSSRTGGADGYTF.

This clone was seen just once. The chain has TRBV10-3 and TRBJ2-7; TRBD2 matches 8 bases. This CDR3 has 13 amino acids. Germline V lookup: CDR1 ENHRY, CDR2 SYGVKD. Unmatched junction bases numbered 13, after V lost 5 bases and J lost 13 bases. CDR3 nucleotide sequence: TGTGCCATCAGTAGCACCGGGAGGGCCGTAGAATACTTC. This sequence encodes CAISSTGRAVEYF.

This chain joins TRBV2 and TRBJ1-2; TRBD1 aligns across 7 bases. V shed 5 bases, J shed 6 bases, and the junction held 9 bases outside the gene matches. CDR1 is SNHLY and CDR2 is FYNNEI in the germline V gene. The CDR3 length is 14 residues. In nucleotides, the CDR3 is TGTGCCAGCAGTTATAACGACAGGGCTAATGGCTACACCTTC. Its protein product is CASSYNDRANGYTF.

The chain uses TRBV18 and TRBJ1-5, with D possibly TRBD1 on 5 matching bases. Trimming took 1 base from V and 3 from J, leaving 7 bases between them. Germline CDR1 KGHSH, CDR2 LQKENI. The CDR3 contains 14 residues. The CDR3 protein is CASSPRRDNQPQHF. CDR3 bases: TGTGCCAGCTCACCACGCAGGGACAATCAGCCCCAGCATTTT.

This clone appeared a single time. This rearrangement joins TRBV6-2 or TRBV6-3 to TRBJ1-1; unclear D gene. This CDR3 has 14 amino acids. V lost 6 bases to trimming and J lost 5 bases, with 16 bases between them. CDR1 MNHEY and CDR2 SVGEGT come from the germline V gene. The CDR3 reads CASSLWRAWTEAFF. CDR3 coding DNA: TGTGCCAGCAGCCTCTGGAGGGCCTGGACTGAAGCTTTCTTT.

The chain combines TRBV5-1 with TRBJ2-3; D is possibly TRBD2 (6 bases). The CDR3 spans 14 residues. V was cut by 4 bases and J by 9 bases, with 18 bases left in between. Germline V gives CDR1 SGHRS, CDR2 YFSETQ. CDR3 protein: CASSPEGGKGTQYF. CDR3 bases: TGCGCCAGCAGCCCCGAAGGCGGGAAAGGGACGCAGTATTTT.

This chain joins TRBV5-1 and TRBJ2-5; weak D call: TRBD2 (5 bases). V lost 4 bases and J 3 bases, leaving 13 bases between the germline ends. The CDR3 is made up of 14 amino acids. Germline V gene data show CDR1 as SGHRS and CDR2 as YFSETQ. The CDR3 DNA sequence: TGCGCCAGCAGCCCGGCGCCCGGGGAAGAGACCCAGTACTTC. It encodes CASSPAPGEETQYF.

This chain links TRBV7-8 with TRBJ2-2; 9 nucleotides agree with TRBD1. The V gene end was trimmed by 4 bases and the J gene end by 5 bases; junction bases not matched to a gene: 5. CDR3 size: 15 residues. Per the germline V gene, CDR1 is SGHVS and CDR2 is FQNEAQ. The CDR3 nucleotides read TGTGCCAGCAGCTCAGGACAGGGGTGGACCGGGGAGCTGTTTTTT. Translating it yields CASSSGQGWTGELFF.

This chain uses TRBV6-2 or TRBV6-3 with TRBJ1-5; 11 nucleotides agree with TRBD1. The CDR3 contains 15 residues. Germline V gives CDR1 MNHEY, CDR2 SVGEGT. Unmatched junction bases numbered 5, after V lost 1 base and J lost 9 bases. The CDR3 DNA sequence: TGTGCCAGCAGTTACTGGGGACAGGGGGATCGGCCCCAGCATTTT. Translated, it gives CASSYWGQGDRPQHF.

This rearrangement joins TRBV18 to TRBJ1-5, with D perhaps TRBD1 (6 bases). CDR1 and CDR2 from the germline V gene are KGHSH and LQKENI. The CDR3 is 15 residues long. V lost 2 bases, J lost 5 bases, and 13 bases lay in between. CDR3 residues: CASSPETGLDQPQHF. The CDR3, as DNA: TGTGCCAGCTCACCAGAAACAGGGTTGGATCAGCCCCAGCATTTT.